The source of this TCR beta chain is a study of blood T cell repertoires in COVID-19. As originally analysed: Cell counts per sample came from amplifying reference gene primers. TCRdb keeps only in-frame clones here, not all; method: immunoSEQ multiplex PCR. From that table come the V and J calls and clone size; the DNA was used to work out D and trimming. This sample has about 150,000 clones; 70% to 90% occur once, and the top ten carry about 8.1%. Enrolled during active infection, Seattle patients were then followed longitudinally. CDR1 and CDR2 (germline): MDHEN, SYDVKM. Deletions cut 5 bases from V and 7 bases from J, with 24 bases between. This CDR3 is 16 amino acids long. This clone showed up just once.

This chain joins TRBV28 and TRBJ2-7, with D tentatively TRBD2 (6 bases). Sequencing was performed on peripheral blood. The TCR sequence derives from a woman older than 75 with COVID-19, enrolled during active disease. CDR3: CASSALAKPTPREQYF. DNA for the CDR3: TGTGCCAGCAGTGCCCTAGCGAAACCCACCCCTAGGGAGCAGTACTTC.